This TCR beta chain was captured by sequencing in a study of blood T cell repertoires in COVID-19. Overall study: Acute and convalescent COVID-19 specimens originated in the United States, Italy and Spain. T cells, B-cell-depleted T cells, or PBMCs provided the cDNA or gDNA that served as material.

Profiled with immunoSEQ multiplex PCR; TCRdb holds only in-frame clones, not every one. Seen here are about 270,000 clones, roughly nine tenths observed once, and the top ten hold 9.5% to 15%. Patients in Seattle were enrolled during active infection, then followed longitudinally. The sample taken for sequencing was peripheral blood. This sequence was found in a woman aged 25 to 39 with COVID-19, enrolled during active disease.

The CDR3 is CASSQDHPGTSGVRGTDTQYF. In DNA, the CDR3 is TGCGCCAGCAGCCAAGATCACCCCGGGACTAGCGGGGTCAGGGGGACAGATACGCAGTATTTT. The J gene is TRBJ2-3, the V gene TRBV4-1, with 13 positions matching TRBD2. Looked up from germline, CDR1 is MGHRA and CDR2 is YSYEKL. The CDR3 is 21 amino acids. V shed 0 bases, J shed 3 bases, and the junction held 15 bases outside the gene matches.